Sequencing of this TCR beta chain was carried out in a study of T cell responses to AZD1222 COVID-19 vaccine. Study outcomes and limitations: The CD4 TCRs associated with vaccination extended across spike and predominated at 160-218 and 743-854. Two doses of AZD1222 preceded a rise in Spike-specific TCR breadth and depth. Per reports, nearly half of all spike-specific TCRs target regions that are unmutated in variants. Baseline serology detected seropositivity in only a handful of AZD1222 recipients.

CDR3 size: 14 residues. V lost 0 bases to trimming and J lost 4 bases, with 7 bases between them. Germline V gene sequence: CDR1 SEHNR, CDR2 FQNEAQ (reference sequence). As for this clone: The antigen is unknown.

The repertoire was sequenced with immunoSEQ multiplex PCR; TCRdb's copy has only in-frame clones and lacks some. The sample records 100,000 to 120,000 clones, 80% to 90% being singletons. Sequencing was performed on peripheral blood, taken 28 days after the second AZD1222 dose. This rearrangement joins TRBV7-9 to TRBJ1-3; D is uncertain. The receptor comes from an adult who received the AZD1222 COVID-19 vaccine. The CDR3 reads CASSLALGGNTIYF. The CDR3, as DNA: TGTGCCAGCAGCTTAGCGCTGGGAGGAAACACCATATATTTT.